This T cell receptor beta chain is from a study of T cell responses to AZD1222 COVID-19 vaccine. From germline, CDR1 is MNHEY and CDR2 SMNVEV (reference sequence). V gave up 0 bases and J gave up 1 base, with 3 bases separating them. CDR3 size: 13 residues. This clone was seen a single time. The protocol was immunoSEQ multiplex PCR, while the TCRdb copy is restricted to in-frame clones and leaves out a portion. The table includes about 210,000 clones, approximately 92% detected once. The TCR was taken from an adult in good health. Specimen: peripheral blood, collected on day 0 of AZD1222 vaccination. The chain recombines TRBV27 with TRBJ1-1; D unresolved. The CDR3 coding sequence is TGTGCCAGCAGTTTATCCAGGAACACTGAAGCTTTCTTT. It yields the protein CASSLSRNTEAFF.